Included here is one T cell receptor (beta chain) sequence, with context. Its antigen is undetermined. These data originate in a study of response to subunit inactivated influenza vaccine. Study findings and constraints: Authors proposed each seasonal influenza vaccination draws in few new T cells.

TCRdb re-called the RT-PCR reads with MiXCR, one entry per CDR3 protein. The sample consists of around 490,000 distinct CDR3 sequences, under 9% of them appearing once. This CDR3 is built from 15 residues. Germline assignment: CDR1 SGHDN and CDR2 FVKESK. V was pared by 3 bases and J by 7 bases, with 15 bases between. The source of this sequence is a man aged 45-69 years who received an inactivated influenza vaccine. This chain uses TRBV14 with TRBJ1-4; no clear D gene. The input for sequencing was PBMCs from blood, taken around 25 months after vaccination. The CDR3 loop is CASSHRLHSGEKLFF. The CDR3 DNA is TGTGCCAGCAGCCATCGTCTCCATAGCGGTGAAAAACTGTTTTTT.